This T cell receptor (beta chain) stems from a study of T cell responses to AZD1222 COVID-19 vaccine. Of note for this clone: No antigen is known for it.

Overall study results and limits: Mostly white British, mostly female donors; authors suggested clonal diversity may be underestimated. Recipients of AZD1222 seropositive at baseline numbered only 6 or 7. Spike was spanned by vaccine-associated CD4 TCRs, which were dominant at 160-218 and 743-854.

TCRdb keeps only in-frame clones here, not all; method: immunoSEQ multiplex PCR. The data show about 120,000 clones, 85% to 90% seen once. This TCR came from an adult in good health. The material was peripheral blood, obtained on day 0 of MenACWY control vaccination.

The CDR3 DNA is TGTGCCAGCAGTTACTCGCGGAATCAGCCCCAGCATTTT. Protein product: CASSYSRNQPQHF. This chain uses TRBV6-5 with TRBJ1-5, with no clear D. This CDR3 has 13 amino acids. V was clipped by 0 bases and J by 4 bases, with 4 bases between them. Germline loops: CDR1 MNHEY, CDR2 SVGAGI.